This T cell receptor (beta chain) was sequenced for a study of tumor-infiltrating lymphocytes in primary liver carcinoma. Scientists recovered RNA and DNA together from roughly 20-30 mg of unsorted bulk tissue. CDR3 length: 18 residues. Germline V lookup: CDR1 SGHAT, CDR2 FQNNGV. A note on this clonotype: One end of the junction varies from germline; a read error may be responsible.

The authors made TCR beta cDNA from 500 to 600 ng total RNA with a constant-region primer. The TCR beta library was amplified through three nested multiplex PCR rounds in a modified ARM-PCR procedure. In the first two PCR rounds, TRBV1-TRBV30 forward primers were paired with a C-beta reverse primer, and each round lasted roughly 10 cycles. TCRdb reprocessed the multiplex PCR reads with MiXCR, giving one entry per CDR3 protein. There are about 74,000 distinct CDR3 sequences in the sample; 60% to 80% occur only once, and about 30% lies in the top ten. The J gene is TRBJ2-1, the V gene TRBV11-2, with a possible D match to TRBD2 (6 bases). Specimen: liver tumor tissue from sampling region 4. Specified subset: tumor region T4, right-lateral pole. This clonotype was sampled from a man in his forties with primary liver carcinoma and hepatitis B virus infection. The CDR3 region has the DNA TGTGCCACCAGCTCTGTCCCTAGGAGGACCGGGAGTTACAATGAGCAGTTCTTC. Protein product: CATSSVPRRTGSYNEQFF.